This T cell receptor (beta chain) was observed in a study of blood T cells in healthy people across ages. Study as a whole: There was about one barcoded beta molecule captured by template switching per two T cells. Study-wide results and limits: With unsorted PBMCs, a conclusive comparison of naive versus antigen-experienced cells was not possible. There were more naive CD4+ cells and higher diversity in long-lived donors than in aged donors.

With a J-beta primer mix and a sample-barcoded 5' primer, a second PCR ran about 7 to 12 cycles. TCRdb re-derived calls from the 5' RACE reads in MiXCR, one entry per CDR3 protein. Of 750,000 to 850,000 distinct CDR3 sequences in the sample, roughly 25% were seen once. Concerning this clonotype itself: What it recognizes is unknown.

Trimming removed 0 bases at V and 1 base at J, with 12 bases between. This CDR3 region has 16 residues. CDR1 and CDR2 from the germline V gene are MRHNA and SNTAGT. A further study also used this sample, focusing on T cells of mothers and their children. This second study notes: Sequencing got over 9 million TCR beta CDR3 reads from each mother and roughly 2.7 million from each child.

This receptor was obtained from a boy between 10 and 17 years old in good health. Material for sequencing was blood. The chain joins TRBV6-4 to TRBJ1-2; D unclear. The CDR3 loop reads CASSDSWTPFNYGYTF. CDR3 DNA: TGTGCCAGCAGTGACTCTTGGACTCCATTTAACTATGGCTACACCTTC.